Each of the 11 T cell receptor beta chains below was sequenced from the same sample in a study of T cell responses to AZD1222 COVID-19 vaccine (dated by TCRdb to the early 2020s). The time point label corresponds to: about 28 days (+/-7) after the second vaccine dose. The library was produced with the immunoSEQ multiplex PCR assay. As stored in TCRdb, this immuneACCESS dataset retains in-frame rearrangements with V and J assigned. A fraction of the clones does not appear; measured against another copy, unresolved V genes explain less than half of the discrepancy, and the remainder lacks a known reason. The table for this sample lists roughly 200,000 clones; 90% to 95% of them were counted only once. The ten largest account for 3% to 4% of the sample. The sequencing used peripheral blood, collected 28 days after the second AZD1222 dose. Receptors originate from an adult who received the AZD1222 COVID-19 vaccine.

The V and J genes are TRBV6-6 and TRBJ1-5; no reliable D call. Trimming took 3 bases from V and 3 from J, leaving 9 bases between them. Germline values: CDR1 MNHNY, CDR2 SVGAGI (reference sequence). CDR3 length equals 14 residues. CDR3 DNA: TGTGCCAGCAGTTATGACACACTCAATCAGCCCCAGCATTTT. Residues: CASSYDTLNQPQHF.

The genes are TRBV5-1 and TRBJ1-2, with 7 bases that match TRBD1. The germline V gene has CDR1 SGHRS and CDR2 YFSETQ. After removal of 3 bases from V and 3 bases from J, the junction contained 8 bases not matched to a gene. The CDR3 contains 15 residues. CDR3 region: CASSSPGQRDYGYTF. CDR3 DNA: TGCGCCAGCAGCTCGCCGGGACAGAGAGACTATGGCTACACCTTC. The whole variable domain, filled in from reference TRBV5-1 and TRBJ1-2, reads KAGVTQTPRYLIKTRGQQVTLSCSPISGHRSVSWYQQTPGQGLQFLFEYFSETQRNKGNFPGRFSGRQFSNSRSEMNVSTLELGDSALYLCASSSPGQRDYGYTFGSGTRLTVV.

The chain links TRBV5-1 to TRBJ1-4, with unresolved D. The germline gives CDR1 SGHRS, CDR2 YFSETQ. Trimming cost V 3 bases and J 5 bases, with 11 bases left between them. This CDR3 has 14 residues. The CDR3 reads CASSSEGTNEKLFF. DNA for the CDR3: TGCGCCAGCAGCTCCGAAGGTACCAATGAAAAACTGTTTTTT.

The DNA of the CDR3 is TGTGCCAGCAGCTTAGGGGCCAGGGCATTCGGCTACACCTTC. Its protein product is CASSLGARAFGYTF. The chain is built from TRBV11-3 and TRBJ1-2; tentative D call: TRBD1 (5 bases). The CDR3 sequence is 14 residues long. Per the germline V gene, CDR1 is SGHNT and CDR2 is YENEEA. V shed 1 base and J shed 8 bases, with 14 bases lying between them.

CDR3 nucleotide sequence: TGTGCCACCAGTGATCCCCGACAGGCAAGAGACTATGGCTACACCTTC. Protein sequence: CATSDPRQARDYGYTF. The chain links TRBV24-1 to TRBJ1-2; maybe TRBD1 (6 bases). The V gene's germline CDR1 is KGHDR and CDR2 SFDVKD. The length of the CDR3 is 16 residues. Trimming took off 3 bases at V and 3 bases at J, with 16 bases between the two ends.

The chain links TRBV9 to TRBJ2-1; TRBD2 agrees at 13 bases. With V trimmed by 3 bases and J by 8 bases, 5 bases remained unmatched. This CDR3 region has 15 residues. CDR1 is SGDLS, CDR2 YYNGEE, per germline. The CDR3: CASSGTSGRAHEQFF. CDR3 nucleotide sequence: TGTGCCAGCAGCGGTACTAGCGGGAGGGCCCATGAGCAGTTCTTC.

The chain links TRBV28 to TRBJ1-1, with TRBD1 identical over 7 bases. Trimming took 5 bases from V and 7 from J; bases not matched to a gene: 7. This CDR3 region has 13 residues. Germline V gene lookup returns CDR1 MDHEN and CDR2 SYDVKM. The CDR3 loop is CASSLGTAYEAFF. In DNA form, the CDR3 reads TGTGCCAGCAGTCTCGGGACAGCGTATGAAGCTTTCTTT.

The V call is TRBV27, the J call TRBJ1-2, with TRBD1 matching over 7 bases. Trimming cost V 2 bases and J 8 bases; bases outside gene matches: 8. CDR1 is MNHEY, CDR2 SMNVEV, per germline (reference sequence). The CDR3 consists of 14 residues. The CDR3 here is CASSLTGAPGGYTF. DNA for the CDR3: TGTGCCAGCAGTTTAACAGGGGCCCCTGGGGGCTACACCTTC.

The rearrangement uses TRBV4-3 and TRBJ2-7; the D gene could be TRBD1 or TRBD2 (7 bases each). CDR1 and CDR2 (germline): LGHNA, YSLEER. V lost 4 bases and J lost 4, with 17 bases in between. CDR3 length equals 15 residues. This chain's CDR3 is CASSPSGTDYYEQYF. CDR3 bases: TGCGCCAGCAGCCCAAGCGGGACAGATTATTACGAGCAGTACTTC.

This chain joins TRBV19 and TRBJ1-6; the D is unclear. From germline, CDR1 is LNHDA and CDR2 SQIVND (reference sequence). The CDR3 has 14 amino acids. V was pared by 2 bases and J by 10 bases, with 12 bases between. CDR3 in amino acids: CASSITRTKSPLHF. CDR3 DNA sequence: TGTGCCAGTAGTATAACGAGGACGAAGTCACCCCTCCACTTT.

This chain uses TRBV30 with TRBJ1-6, with D possibly being TRBD1 (6 bases). CDR3 length: 13 amino acids. V was shortened by 2 bases and J by 9 bases, with 11 bases between the two germline ends. Germline values: CDR1 GTSNPN, CDR2 SVGIG (reference sequence). The CDR3 here is CAWSTGGISPLHF. DNA for the CDR3: TGTGCCTGGAGTACGGGGGGCATTTCACCCCTCCACTTT. Drawing the rest from reference TRBV30 and TRBJ1-6, the complete variable domain is SQTIHQWPATLVQPVGSPLSLECTVEGTSNPNLYWYRQAAGRGLQLLFYSVGIGQISSEVPQNLSASRPQDRQFILSSKKLLLSDSGFYLCAWSTGGISPLHFGNGTRLTVT.